This TCR beta chain was captured by sequencing in a study of naive and memory T cell subsets. CMV status came from CD4+ T cell IFNgamma after overnight CMV lysate stimulation of fresh PBMCs. The beta constant-region primer was an equimolar mix of two oligonucleotides covering TRBC1 and TRBC2. Nested alpha and beta constant-region primers with the SP2 primer drove four PCR rounds on ligated cDNA. TCRdb recomputed calls from the UMI-ligation and nested PCR reads with MiXCR, one row per CDR3 protein. This table holds under 100,000 distinct CDR3 sequences, around 7% found once. V shed 1 base and J shed 5 bases, with 12 bases lying between them. Germline CDR1 reads SEHNR; CDR2 reads FQNEAQ (reference sequence). The CDR3 spans 14 residues. Only a few counts were recorded for this clonotype. The antigen is not known. The study, taken as a whole, reports: There was no ground truth to check naive and memory subset results. In CD4 and CD8 cells, diversity dropped from naive through EMRA.

Sequencing was carried out using central memory CD4+ T cells from blood. This sequence was found in a human donor in good health. This chain links TRBV7-9 with TRBJ2-7, with D tentatively TRBD1 (6 bases). CDR3 protein: CASSLERRGNEQYF. DNA for the CDR3: TGTGCCAGCAGCTTAGAGCGTAGGGGGAACGAGCAGTACTTC.